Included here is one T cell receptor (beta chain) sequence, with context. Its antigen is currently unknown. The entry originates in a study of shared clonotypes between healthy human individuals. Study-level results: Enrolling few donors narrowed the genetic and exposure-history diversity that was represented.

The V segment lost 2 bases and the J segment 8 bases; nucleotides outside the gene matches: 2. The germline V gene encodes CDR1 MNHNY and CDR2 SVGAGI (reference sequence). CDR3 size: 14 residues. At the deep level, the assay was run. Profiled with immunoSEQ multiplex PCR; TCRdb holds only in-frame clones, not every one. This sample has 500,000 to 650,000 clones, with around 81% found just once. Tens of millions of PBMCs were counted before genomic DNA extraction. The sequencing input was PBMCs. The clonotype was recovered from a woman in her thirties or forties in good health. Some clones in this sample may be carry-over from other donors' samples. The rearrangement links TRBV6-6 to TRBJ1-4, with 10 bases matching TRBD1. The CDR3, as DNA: TGTGCCAGCAGTTACGGGACAGGGGACGAAAAACTGTTTTTT. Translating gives CASSYGTGDEKLFF.